This entry concerns a single T cell receptor (beta chain). The junction had 2 bases not matched to a gene; V was cut back by 1 base and J by 3 bases. Germline V lookup: CDR1 SQVTM, CDR2 ANQGSEA. The CDR3 has 13 residues. This record belongs to a study of blood T cells in healthy people across ages. The authors ran a second PCR of roughly 7 to 11 cycles using a sample-barcoded 5' primer and a J-beta primer mix. Each CDR3 protein is one row after TCRdb ran MiXCR on the 5' RACE reads. The sample yields 550,000 to 800,000 distinct CDR3 sequences, about 21% seen once. The V and J genes are TRBV29-1 and TRBJ2-5; 7 nucleotides match TRBD2. Sequenced input: blood. The TCR was taken from a man aged 70-80 years in good health. The CDR3 bases are TGCAGCGTTGAAGGGGCGGGGGAAGAGACCCAGTACTTC. Protein sequence: CSVEGAGEETQYF.